The 26 T cell receptor beta chains presented below share a single source sample, sequenced in a study of T-cell memory formation after mild COVID-19. TCRdb reprocessed the 5' RACE reads via MiXCR and lists one record per CDR3 protein. The sample holds a few hundred thousand distinct CDR3 sequences, around a tenth seen once. The sample was PBMCs or a T cell subset sorted from them (not recorded which). The receptors shown here come from a man aged 18 to 29 who had mild COVID-19 (a few samples of this study predate the infection). Cell type and time point are not known.

This clonotype came up a few times. This rearrangement joins TRBV7-9 to TRBJ2-7; 8 bases agree with TRBD1. Germline loops: CDR1 SEHNR, CDR2 FQNEAQ (reference sequence). This CDR3 is built from 14 residues. Trimming removed 5 bases from V and 4 bases from J; junction bases left unmatched: 7. In nucleotides, the CDR3 is TGTGCCAGCAGCACAGGGGGTGGTAGTTACGAGCAGTACTTC. Translating gives CASSTGGGSYEQYF.

The chain links TRBV5-1 to TRBJ1-2; D gene uncertain. This CDR3 is built from 14 residues. V lost 0 bases, J lost 0 bases, and 6 bases lay in between. Germline loops: CDR1 SGHRS, CDR2 YFSETQ. The CDR3 DNA reads as TGCGCCAGCAGCTTGGGTCTTACTAACTATGGCTACACCTTC. It yields the protein CASSLGLTNYGYTF.

The CDR3 loop is CASSTGQNYGYTF. The CDR3 nucleotides read TGTGCCAGCAGCACCGGACAGAACTATGGCTACACCTTC. The chain uses TRBV7-2 and TRBJ1-2; the D gene is possibly TRBD1 (6 bases). Trimming took off 5 bases at V and 2 bases at J, with 9 bases between the two ends. The germline V gene encodes CDR1 SGHTA and CDR2 FQGNSA. CDR3 size: 13 residues.

A few counts support this clonotype. The chain couples TRBV28 to TRBJ2-6, with D uncertain. CDR3 size: 16 residues. Per the germline V gene, CDR1 is MDHEN and CDR2 is SYDVKM. V gave up 3 bases and J gave up 0 bases, with 9 bases separating them. This CDR3 is CASSFHTVSGANVLTF. DNA for the CDR3: TGTGCCAGCAGTTTCCACACAGTCTCTGGGGCCAACGTCCTGACTTTC. Using reference TRBV28 and TRBJ2-6 for the parts outside the CDR3, the full variable domain is DVKVTQSSRYLVKRTGEKVFLECVQDMDHENMFWYRQDPGLGLRLIYFSYDVKMKEKGDIPEGYSVSREKKERFSLILESASTNQTSMYLCASSFHTVSGANVLTFGAGSRLTVL.

This sequence joins TRBV6-5 and TRBJ1-5; D is uncertain. The CDR3 consists of 13 residues. CDR1 is MNHEY, CDR2 SVGAGI, per germline. Trimming stripped 9 bases from V and 7 bases from J, with 16 bases between. The CDR3 loop reads CASGLSGKQPQHF. CDR3 bases: TGTGCCAGTGGTTTATCCGGGAAACAGCCCCAGCATTTT.

This clonotype turned up a few times. The chain employs TRBV6-2 or TRBV6-3 and TRBJ2-5; D is uncertain. This CDR3 has 20 amino acids. Germline-derived CDR1 and CDR2 are MNHEY and SVGEGT. The V end lost 1 base, the J end lost 2 bases, and 26 bases lay between the germline ends. The CDR3 here is CASSYFLAPPAKVTQETQYF. CDR3 DNA sequence: TGTGCCAGCAGTTACTTTCTGGCACCACCGGCTAAAGTGACTCAAGAGACCCAGTACTTC.

On this clonotype itself: A read error may produce the germline difference seen at one junction end. This chain connects TRBV6-2 or TRBV6-3 to TRBJ1-5; no clear D. Germline assignment: CDR1 MNHEY and CDR2 SVGEGT. This CDR3 spans 14 amino acids. Written as DNA, the CDR3 is TGTGCCAGCAGTTACTCGGCTGGTGGGCAGCCCCTGCATTTT. This sequence encodes CASSYSAGGQPLHF.

This clonotype occurred many times. The chain uses TRBV4-1 and TRBJ2-5; tentative D call: TRBD2 (6 bases). The CDR3 contains 15 residues. The germline gives CDR1 MGHRA, CDR2 YSYEKL. With 4 bases removed from V and 5 bases from J, the gap between germline ends came to 17 bases. The DNA of the CDR3 is TGCGCCAGCAGCCTGCCCGGGACTCTGGGGGAGACCCAGTACTTC. Amino acids: CASSLPGTLGETQYF.

This chain uses TRBV10-3 with TRBJ2-1; 12 nucleotides match TRBD1. V was pared by 1 base and J by 7 bases, with 5 bases of the junction left unmatched. Germline CDR1 is ENHRY and CDR2 is SYGVKD. This CDR3 region has 16 residues. CDR3 DNA: TGTGCCATCAGTGAGTTGGGACAGGGGGCGCGTAATGAGCAGTTCTTC. This sequence encodes CAISELGQGARNEQFF.

This clonotype was seen many times. The gene calls are TRBV28 and TRBJ2-7, with 7 bases identical to TRBD1. With 3 bases clipped from V and 3 bases from J, the junction kept 8 bases outside the gene matches. The length of the CDR3 is 15 residues. The germline gives CDR1 MDHEN, CDR2 SYDVKM. The CDR3 is CASSFPGGFHYEQYF. Written as DNA, the CDR3 is TGTGCCAGCAGTTTCCCAGGGGGTTTCCACTACGAGCAGTACTTC.

This clonotype has only a few counts. V is TRBV6-5 and J is TRBJ2-2; D uncertain. There are 14 residues in the CDR3. V lost 4 bases and J 2 bases, leaving 8 bases between the germline ends. CDR1 and CDR2 from the germline V gene are MNHEY and SVGAGI. This CDR3 reads CASSFAENTGELFF. CDR3 nucleotides: TGTGCCAGCAGTTTTGCCGAAAACACCGGGGAGCTGTTTTTT.

The chain uses TRBV12-3 or TRBV12-4 and TRBJ2-2; D is undetermined. Trimming took 6 bases from V and 7 from J, leaving 15 bases between them. This CDR3 comprises 14 residues. The CDR3 coding sequence is TGTGCCAGCAGCCCCGGGCGGACGTACGGGGAGCTGTTTTTT. It yields the protein CASSPGRTYGELFF.

This clonotype was seen only a few times. The chain uses TRBV12-3 or TRBV12-4 and TRBJ1-4; TRBD1 agrees at 7 bases. V shed 5 bases, J shed 5 bases, and the junction held 8 bases outside the gene matches. The length of the CDR3 is 15 residues. The CDR3: CASSHSGTENEKLFF. Here the CDR3 DNA reads TGTGCCAGCAGTCACAGCGGGACAGAGAATGAAAAACTGTTTTTT.

The CDR3 sequence: CASSLGGQVNEQFF. The CDR3 DNA is TGTGCCAGCAGCTTAGGGGGACAGGTTAATGAGCAGTTCTTC. The V call is TRBV7-2, the J call TRBJ2-1; 8 bases map to TRBD1. This CDR3 has 14 amino acids. J gave up 7 bases and V 1 base, and 3 bases lay outside the gene matches. The V gene's germline CDR1 is SGHTA and CDR2 FQGNSA.

The sample holds many counts of this clonotype. The chain employs TRBV27 and TRBJ2-6; D not certain. Germline V gene data show CDR1 as MNHEY and CDR2 as SMNVEV (reference sequence). The CDR3 spans 14 residues. V gave up 6 bases and J gave up 0 bases, with 6 bases separating them. As DNA, the CDR3 is TGTGCCAGCAGCACACCCTCTGGGGCCAACGTCCTGACTTTC. Translated: CASSTPSGANVLTF.

This clonotype was seen a single time. The chain carries TRBV20-1 and TRBJ1-1, with 10 bases that match TRBD1. Trimming at V came to 5 bases and at J to 5 bases, leaving 2 bases not matched to a gene. From germline, CDR1 is DFQATT and CDR2 SNEGSKA (reference sequence). The CDR3 loop spans 12 amino acids. The CDR3 here is CSAGTGETEAFF. In DNA form, the CDR3 reads TGCAGTGCTGGGACAGGGGAGACTGAAGCTTTCTTT.

This clonotype appeared a few times. The V and J genes are TRBV20-1 and TRBJ2-1; D not resolved. From germline, CDR1 is DFQATT and CDR2 SNEGSKA (reference sequence). The CDR3 spans 13 residues. Trimming removed 3 bases at V and 6 bases at J, with 12 bases between. The CDR3 sequence: CSASDNMGNEQFF. CDR3 in DNA: TGCAGTGCTAGTGACAACATGGGCAATGAGCAGTTCTTC.

This clonotype was seen ten or more times. The chain combines TRBV7-2 with TRBJ1-5; a possible D gene is TRBD1 (5 bases). CDR3 length equals 14 residues. CDR1 and CDR2 from the germline V gene are SGHTA and FQGNSA. Trimming shortened V by 5 bases and J by 3 bases, and 11 bases separated the two germline ends. CDR3 DNA: TGTGCCAGCAGCCCCGGGACGGTCAATCAGCCCCAGCATTTT. As protein: CASSPGTVNQPQHF.

This clonotype was seen a few times. In nucleotides, the CDR3 is TGTGCCAGCAGCCCTCCTGGGGCCAAAAACATTCAGTACTTC. This codes for CASSPPGAKNIQYF. The chain joins TRBV7-2 to TRBJ2-4; no firm D call. V shed 5 bases and J shed 1 base, with 9 bases lying between them. The CDR3 is 14 amino acids. Germline values: CDR1 SGHTA, CDR2 FQGNSA.

V is TRBV6-6 and J is TRBJ1-1; TRBD1 matches at 7 bases. J was trimmed by 8 bases and V by 6 bases; bases with no gene match: 12. There are 14 residues in the CDR3. From germline, CDR1 is MNHNY and CDR2 SVGAGI (reference sequence). CDR3 nucleotide sequence: TGTGCCAGCAGATCGCAGGGGGAAACGGCGGAAGCTTTCTTT. Residues: CASRSQGETAEAFF.

The table lists this clonotype with many counts. CDR3 bases: TGTGCCAGCAGCCCCCGCCGGACAGGGAATGAATGGAGGACTGAAGCTTTCTTT. Its protein is CASSPRRTGNEWRTEAFF. The genes are TRBV7-2 and TRBJ1-1; 8 bases are shared with TRBD1. The V gene end was trimmed by 5 bases and the J gene end by 5 bases; junction bases not matched to a gene: 19. The germline CDR1 and CDR2 sequences are SGHTA and FQGNSA. This CDR3 has 18 amino acids.

This clonotype was counted only a few times. The V and J genes are TRBV12-3 or TRBV12-4 and TRBJ1-1; D perhaps matches TRBD1 (5 bases). The CDR3 is 13 residues long. Trimming took 4 bases from V and 3 from J, leaving 9 bases between them. CDR3 protein: CASSSGQYTEAFF. In nucleotides, the CDR3 is TGTGCCAGCAGTTCGGGGCAATACACTGAAGCTTTCTTT.

The chain couples TRBV12-3 or TRBV12-4 to TRBJ2-6; no clear D gene. Trimming pared 4 bases from V and 2 bases from J, leaving 3 bases between. The CDR3 consists of 13 residues. The CDR3 here is CASSYAGANVLTF. CDR3 DNA: TGTGCCAGCAGTTACGCTGGGGCCAACGTCCTGACTTTC.

This clonotype was seen only a few times. The chain links TRBV4-3 to TRBJ2-5; perhaps TRBD1 as D (6 bases). The CDR3 spans 14 residues. V lost 4 bases and J lost 0, with 9 bases in between. The germline V gene encodes CDR1 LGHNA and CDR2 YSLEER. The CDR3 reads CASSPDSYQETQYF. CDR3 coding DNA: TGCGCCAGCAGCCCGGACAGTTACCAAGAGACCCAGTACTTC.

In its sample, this clonotype was seen a few times. The genes are TRBV10-3 and TRBJ1-5, with unresolved D. Germline CDR1 reads ENHRY; CDR2 reads SYGVKD. The CDR3 spans 13 residues. Trimming removed 8 bases from V and 1 base from J, with 9 bases in between. CDR3 DNA sequence: TGTGCCATCCGCGGAACCAGCAATCAGCCCCAGCATTTT. Residues: CAIRGTSNQPQHF.

This clonotype showed up just a few times. J is TRBJ1-1 and V is TRBV7-9; D might be TRBD1 (5 bases). Deletions cut 5 bases from V and 6 bases from J, with 16 bases between. Germline values: CDR1 SEHNR, CDR2 FQNEAQ (reference sequence). This CDR3 is built from 14 residues. The CDR3 nucleotides read TGTGCCAGCAGCCCACGTCAGAGGGGCCCTGAAGCTTTCTTT. Translated, it gives CASSPRQRGPEAFF.